A single sample is the source of the 26 T cell receptor beta chains below, sequenced in a study of shared clonotypes between healthy human individuals. Method: immunoSEQ multiplex PCR; TCRdb's copy keeps in-frame clones and lacks some. Here the sample spans under 650,000 clones, 90% to 97% being singletons. Input material: naive CD4+ T cells sorted from blood. As for subset: CD45RA+ positively selected. Every receptor here comes from a woman under 40 in good health.

This clone has a single count. For the CDR3, the DNA is TGTGCCAGCAGTGAATTTAATCTTCGGTCACATTCACCCCTCCACTTT. It specifies CASSEFNLRSHSPLHF. The V and J genes are TRBV2 and TRBJ1-6; D remains ambiguous. V lost 2 bases to trimming and J lost 8 bases, with 16 bases between them. CDR1 is SNHLY and CDR2 is FYNNEI in the germline V gene. CDR3 length: 16 amino acids.

The chain uses TRBV28 and TRBJ1-4; D uncertain. The CDR3 length is 15 residues. V was pared by 4 bases and J by 0 bases, with 9 bases between. CDR1 is MDHEN, CDR2 SYDVKM, per germline. The CDR3: CASSWQGTTNEKLFF. In DNA, the CDR3 is TGTGCCAGCAGTTGGCAAGGGACAACTAATGAAAAACTGTTTTTT.

The genes are TRBV2 and TRBJ1-6; 7 bases are a match to TRBD1. Germline-derived CDR1 and CDR2 are SNHLY and FYNNEI. The CDR3 extends over 18 amino acids. The V and J ends lost 7 bases and 7 bases, in that order; junction bases with no gene match: 19. CDR3: CASKERDRRGFRNSPLHF. Written as DNA, the CDR3 is TGTGCCAGCAAAGAAAGGGACAGACGGGGCTTTCGCAATTCACCCCTCCACTTT.

This clone appeared once. The rearrangement joins TRBV18 to TRBJ1-5, with TRBD1 as a possible D gene (6 bases). The germline gives CDR1 KGHSH, CDR2 LQKENI. The V end lost 3 bases, the J end lost 4 bases, and 13 bases lay between the germline ends. The CDR3 is 15 residues long. CDR3 region: CASSPERQENQPQHF. The CDR3 DNA reads TGTGCCAGCTCACCTGAAAGACAGGAAAATCAGCCCCAGCATTTT.

The genes are TRBV11-1 and TRBJ2-7, with D perhaps being TRBD1 or TRBD2 (6 bases each). Germline loops: CDR1 SGHAT, CDR2 FQDESV (reference sequence). The V gene lost 5 bases and the J gene lost 5 bases, with 19 bases spanning the gap. CDR3 length: 15 residues. The CDR3 DNA reads TGTGCCAGCAGCCCGAGGGGGGCTCTTGGGAACGAGCAGTACTTC. Translated: CASSPRGALGNEQYF.

The chain links TRBV5-4 to TRBJ2-2; 7 bases fit TRBD2. The CDR3 runs 15 residues. Germline CDR1 is SGHNT and CDR2 is YYREEE (reference sequence). V lost 4 bases and J lost 6; bases outside the gene matches: 9. Here the CDR3 DNA reads TGTGCCAGCAGCCAAGGACTAGTATCCGCCGGGGAGCTGTTTTTT. It translates to CASSQGLVSAGELFF.

This clone showed up just once. The rearrangement joins TRBV5-4 to TRBJ2-7, with D possibly matching TRBD1 (6 bases). CDR1 and CDR2 (germline): SGHNT, YYREEE (reference sequence). V was trimmed by 5 bases and J by 2 bases, leaving 17 bases between them. The CDR3 sequence is 15 residues long. CDR3 coding DNA: TGTGCCAGCAGTAATGGGACACCTAGGACCTACGAGCAGTACTTC. Its translation is CASSNGTPRTYEQYF.

The chain uses TRBV11-2 and TRBJ1-1; 7 nucleotides line up with TRBD1. V gave up 2 bases and J gave up 4 bases; unmatched junction bases: 10. Germline CDR1 and CDR2: SGHAT and FQNNGV. This CDR3 has 16 residues. CDR3 residues: CASSLFLTGRPTEAFF. The CDR3 nucleotides are TGTGCCAGCAGCTTATTCTTGACAGGGCGGCCCACTGAAGCTTTCTTT.

This chain joins TRBV19 and TRBJ2-1; 8 bases match TRBD2. Germline-derived CDR1 and CDR2 are LNHDA and SQIVND (reference sequence). V lost 3 bases to trimming and J lost 2 bases; unmatched junction nucleotides: 3. CDR3 length: 15 amino acids. CDR3 DNA: TGTGCCAGTAGTATTGGCGGGAGGACCTACAATGAGCAGTTCTTC. Translating it yields CASSIGGRTYNEQFF.

The table lists this clone with a few counts. The genes are TRBV2 and TRBJ2-7, with 7 bases identical to TRBD1. Germline CDR1 SNHLY, CDR2 FYNNEI. The CDR3 length is 14 residues. After removal of 8 bases from V and 5 bases from J, the junction contained 12 bases not matched to a gene. CDR3: CASAPAQGIDEQYF. CDR3 DNA sequence: TGTGCCAGCGCACCCGCACAGGGGATTGACGAGCAGTACTTC. Complete variable domain (other parts from reference TRBV2 and TRBJ2-7): EPEVTQTPSHQVTQMGQEVILRCVPISNHLYFYWYRQILGQKVEFLVSFYNNEISEKSEIFDDQFSVERPDGSNFTLKIRSTKLEDSAMYFCASAPAQGIDEQYFGPGTRLTVT.

The chain uses TRBV20-1 and TRBJ1-1; D is unresolved. Germline assignment: CDR1 DFQATT and CDR2 SNEGSKA (reference sequence). The CDR3 extends over 11 amino acids. The germline V and J ends were trimmed by 5 bases and 3 bases, with 7 bases remaining between them. Here the CDR3 DNA reads TGCAGTGCTCGTACTCACACTGAAGCTTTCTTT. It encodes CSARTHTEAFF.

The chain is built from TRBV4-1 and TRBJ2-5; TRBD1 matches at 9 bases. This CDR3 region has 16 residues. CDR1 is MGHRA and CDR2 is YSYEKL in the germline V gene. The V segment lost 3 bases and the J segment 5 bases; nucleotides outside the gene matches: 10. The CDR3 DNA sequence: TGCGCCAGCAGCCACGGTGACAGGGGGGTAGGGGAGACCCAGTACTTC. The encoded protein is CASSHGDRGVGETQYF.

The chain has TRBV11-2 and TRBJ2-7; TRBD1 matches at 7 bases. Germline lookup yields CDR1 SGHAT and CDR2 FQNNGV. Trimming at V came to 4 bases and at J to 3 bases, leaving 6 bases not matched to a gene. This CDR3 contains 14 residues. The CDR3 DNA reads TGTGCCAGCAGCTCCCGGGACAGAAACTACGAGCAGTACTTC. It yields the protein CASSSRDRNYEQYF.

The V gene is TRBV5-8, the J gene TRBJ1-5; D is unresolved. The CDR3 has 14 residues. The germline gives CDR1 SGHTS, CDR2 YDEGEE. Trimming removed 2 bases at V and 3 bases at J, with 9 bases between. In DNA form, the CDR3 reads TGTGCCAGCAGCTTCGGCGGCCTCAATCAGCCCCAGCATTTT. This codes for CASSFGGLNQPQHF. The complete variable domain, with remaining parts taken from reference TRBV5-8 and TRBJ1-5, reads EAGVTQSPTHLIKTRGQQATLRCSPISGHTSVYWYQQALGLGLQFLLWYDEGEERNRGNFPPRFSGRQFPNYSSELNVNALELEDSALYLCASSFGGLNQPQHFGDGTRLSIL.

The chain combines TRBV5-1 with TRBJ2-3; TRBD2 is a possible D gene (5 bases). V was trimmed by 3 bases and J by 4 bases, leaving 9 bases between them. This CDR3 has 13 amino acids. CDR1 SGHRS and CDR2 YFSETQ come from the germline V gene. CDR3 amino acids: CASSWSGADTQYF. The DNA of the CDR3 is TGCGCCAGCAGCTGGAGCGGTGCAGATACGCAGTATTTT.

CDR3 loop: CASTKPLGEKLFF. CDR3 in DNA: TGTGCCAGCACTAAGCCCCTGGGGGAAAAACTGTTTTTT. The J gene is TRBJ1-4, the V gene TRBV6-1; the D is unclear. Germline lookup yields CDR1 MNHNS and CDR2 SASEGT. V gave up 7 bases and J gave up 8 bases, with 14 bases separating them. This CDR3 has 13 residues.

CDR3 loop: CASTGVADYGYTF. CDR3 DNA: TGTGCCAGCACCGGGGTCGCGGACTATGGCTACACCTTC. The chain uses TRBV2 and TRBJ1-2; the D is unclear. Trimming left V 7 bases short and J 3 bases short, with 12 bases between. The CDR3 sequence is 13 residues long. Germline CDR1 SNHLY, CDR2 FYNNEI.

The chain employs TRBV18 and TRBJ2-2; D is perhaps TRBD2 (6 bases). The CDR3 has 15 amino acids. Germline CDR1 and CDR2: KGHSH and LQKENI. Deletions cut 3 bases from V and 7 bases from J, with 15 bases between. CDR3 bases: TGTGCCAGCTCACCGCAGGGACTCCAAAACGGGGAGCTGTTTTTT. This translates into CASSPQGLQNGELFF. Full variable domain (missing parts from reference TRBV18 and TRBJ2-2): NAGVMQNPRHLVRRRGQEARLRCSPMKGHSHVYWYRQLPEEGLKFMVYLQKENIIDESGMPKERFSAEFPKEGPSILRIQQVVRGDSAAYFCASSPQGLQNGELFFGEGSRLTVL.

V and J are TRBV7-2 and TRBJ2-1, with D perhaps matching TRBD1 (5 bases). Germline-derived CDR1 and CDR2 are SGHTA and FQGNSA. This CDR3 region has 15 residues. Trimming removed 3 bases at V and 0 bases at J, with 9 bases between. The CDR3 reads CASSLGQTSYNEQFF. CDR3 nucleotide sequence: TGTGCCAGCAGCTTGGGGCAGACCTCCTACAATGAGCAGTTCTTC.

The V and J genes are TRBV5-1 and TRBJ1-3, with TRBD1 as a possible D gene (5 bases). This CDR3 is built from 14 residues. CDR1 is SGHRS, CDR2 YFSETQ, per germline. V was shortened by 1 base and J by 2 bases, with 7 bases between the two germline ends. In DNA, the CDR3 is TGCGCCAGCAGCTTGACCAGGGCTGGAAACACCATATATTTT. Translation: CASSLTRAGNTIYF.

The chain joins TRBV29-1 to TRBJ2-6; 7 bases align to TRBD1. This CDR3 has 16 amino acids. After removal of 7 bases from V and 1 base from J, the junction contained 10 bases not matched to a gene. The germline CDR1 and CDR2 sequences are SQVTM and ANQGSEA. CDR3 amino acids: CSAGGLRTSGANVLTF. The CDR3 nucleotides read TGCAGCGCAGGGGGTTTAAGAACTTCTGGGGCCAACGTCCTGACTTTC.

V and J are TRBV29-1 and TRBJ1-2; D possibly corresponds to TRBD1 (5 bases). Germline V gene lookup returns CDR1 SQVTM and CDR2 ANQGSEA. The germline V and J ends were trimmed by 6 bases and 0 bases, with 17 bases remaining between them. The CDR3 length is 15 residues. CDR3 nucleotides: TGCAGCGTGTCGCCTGGGGCGCTAGCTAACTATGGCTACACCTTC. It is translated as CSVSPGALANYGYTF.

V is TRBV29-1 and J is TRBJ2-7, with D maybe TRBD1 (6 bases). Trimming cost V 3 bases and J 7 bases, with 13 bases left between them. The CDR3 covers 12 residues. Per the germline V gene, CDR1 is SQVTM and CDR2 is ANQGSEA. CDR3 protein: CSVEIGGGEQYF. CDR3 sequence (DNA): TGCAGCGTTGAGATAGGGGGTGGGGAGCAGTACTTC.

The genes are TRBV27 and TRBJ1-2, with TRBD1 as a possible D gene (5 bases). The CDR3 runs 16 residues. Germline V gives CDR1 MNHEY, CDR2 SMNVEV (reference sequence). The V and J ends lost 2 bases and 4 bases respectively, with 17 bases between them. This chain's CDR3 is CASSLSGTPPLYGYTF. CDR3 bases: TGTGCCAGCAGTTTAAGTGGGACTCCACCTCTCTATGGCTACACCTTC.

This clone came up once. Distinct nucleotide sequences in the sample also encode this CDR3. The rearrangement uses TRBV5-1 and TRBJ2-1, with D perhaps matching TRBD2 (5 bases). CDR3 length: 13 amino acids. Germline V gene data show CDR1 as SGHRS and CDR2 as YFSETQ. The V gene lost 0 bases and the J gene lost 4 bases, with 5 bases spanning the gap. This chain's CDR3 is CASSLGTYNEQFF. The CDR3 nucleotides read TGCGCCAGCAGCTTGGGGACTTACAATGAGCAGTTCTTC.

V is TRBV9 and J is TRBJ2-1; no clear D. The CDR3 is 14 residues long. Trimming removed 0 bases at V and 5 bases at J, with 9 bases between. CDR1 and CDR2 from the germline V gene are SGDLS and YYNGEE. The CDR3 DNA reads as TGTGCCAGCAGCGTAGTAACCTCGAACAATGAGCAGTTCTTC. It yields the protein CASSVVTSNNEQFF. The whole variable domain, filled in from reference TRBV9 and TRBJ2-1, reads DSGVTQTPKHLITATGQRVTLRCSPRSGDLSVYWYQQSLDQGLQFLIQYYNGEERAKGNILERFSAQQFPDLHSELNLSSLELGDSALYFCASSVVTSNNEQFFGPGTRLTVL.